This T cell receptor beta chain was found in a study of T cells in Graves' hyperthyroidism and ophthalmopathy. Study results and limitations: Prediction of ophthalmopathy progression came a median roughly 6.4 months pre-onset.

The V segment lost 7 bases and the J segment 6 bases; nucleotides outside the gene matches: 5. Germline-derived CDR1 and CDR2 are MNHEY and SVGEGT. CDR3 length: 14 amino acids. This clonotype occurred a few times. Its antigen is unidentified. RNA transcripts provided the source from which TCR beta CDR3 regions were amplified. When the TCR CDR3 underwent first-round RT-PCR, the HTBI primer set was used. TCRdb called the multiplex PCR reads again in MiXCR, with one record for every CDR3 protein. The sample shows hundreds of thousands of distinct CDR3 sequences, around 21% of them seen only once. Disease lasting under 3 months, a NOSPECS grade of at least 4, and a Clinical Activity Score of at least 3 were features of the ophthalmopathy patients. Any patient presenting with uncontrolled infection, other autoimmune disease, pregnancy or lactation was left out. Diagnoses were made from clinical symptoms, serum measures (thyroxine and TRAb), thyroid ultrasound and orbital computed tomography.

The J gene is TRBJ2-1, the V gene TRBV6-2 or TRBV6-3; 11 nucleotides match TRBD1. Sample: blood. The receptor's source is a young man with Graves' ophthalmopathy. The chain's CDR3 is CASIPGTGGNEQFF. As DNA, the CDR3 is TGTGCCAGCATTCCCGGGACAGGGGGCAATGAGCAGTTCTTC.